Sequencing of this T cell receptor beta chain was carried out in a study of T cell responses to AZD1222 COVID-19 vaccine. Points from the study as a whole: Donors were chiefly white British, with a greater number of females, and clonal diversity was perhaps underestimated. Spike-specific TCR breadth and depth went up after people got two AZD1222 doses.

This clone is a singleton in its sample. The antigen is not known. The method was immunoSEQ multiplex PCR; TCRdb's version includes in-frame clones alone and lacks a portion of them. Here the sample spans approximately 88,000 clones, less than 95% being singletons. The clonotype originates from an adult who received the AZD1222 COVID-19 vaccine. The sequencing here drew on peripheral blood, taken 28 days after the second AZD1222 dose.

CDR3 sequence: CSDSPGTGYGYTF. The CDR3 bases are TGCAGCGACTCTCCCGGGACAGGCTATGGCTACACCTTC. The rearrangement joins TRBV29-1 to TRBJ1-2, with TRBD1 identical over 8 bases. The ends lost 7 bases at V and 4 bases at J; junction bases unmatched: 8. There are 13 residues in the CDR3. Germline lookup yields CDR1 SQVTM and CDR2 ANQGSEA.